This T cell receptor (beta chain) comes out of a study of glioma-infiltrating T cells. Whole-study results and caveats: Tissue-blood divergence was below expectation in non-neoplastic patients, above in gliomas.

This clonotype was detected a few times. Its antigen is unknown. The iRepertoire nested amplicon-rescue multiplex PCR amplified TCR alpha and beta CDR3s from RNA. Tissue mRNA or PBMC total RNA, 100-400 ng, went into one-step reverse transcription and amplification. TCRdb fed the multiplex PCR reads into MiXCR, producing one record per CDR3 protein. Of about 140,000 distinct CDR3 sequences in the sample, roughly two fifths are singletons; the top ten hold more than 15%. Source material: glioma tissue, nonneoplastic brain tissue, or PBMCs (not recorded which). The sequence derives from a human donor with low-grade glioma or glioblastoma, undergoing nonglioma brain surgery, or in good health (not recorded which).

Here the CDR3 reads CASSYSRGKINEQYF. CDR3 coding DNA: TGTGCCAGCAGTTACTCGCGCGGGAAAATTAACGAGCAGTACTTC. The V and J genes are TRBV6-5 and TRBJ2-7, with D perhaps matching TRBD2 (6 bases). Trimming shortened V by 0 bases and J by 5 bases, and 14 bases separated the two germline ends. The CDR3 consists of 15 residues. Germline lookup yields CDR1 MNHEY and CDR2 SVGAGI.